The rows below give T cell receptor beta chains drawn from one sample of a study of blood T cells in healthy people across ages. TCRdb ran MiXCR on the 5' RACE reads and lists one entry per CDR3 protein. The profile shows 750,000 to 850,000 distinct CDR3 sequences, just under 25% of them singletons. These data also formed part of another study, on T cells of mothers and their children.

The sample was blood. The receptors stem from a boy younger than 18 in good health. Both conserved end residues are part of each CDR3. Fields, in order: V gene, D gene, clone size, J gene, CDR3 protein, CDR3 DNA. A D gene is named only where the DNA matches it firmly. Size is stated for part of the rows, as once, few or many counts, or as a class when the clone is expanded.

v_call: TRBV29-1
d_call: -
clone_size: -
j_call: TRBJ2-7
cdr3_aa: CSAEGGGSYEQYF
cdr3_nt: TGCAGCGCGGAGGGGGGGGGCTCCTACGAGCAGTACTTC

v_call: TRBV7-6
d_call: TRBD1
clone_size: -
j_call: TRBJ2-1
cdr3_aa: CASSGDRGLLGNEQFF
cdr3_nt: TGTGCCAGCAGCGGCGACAGGGGGCTGTTGGGCAATGAGCAGTTCTTC

v_call: TRBV12-3/TRBV12-4
d_call: -
clone_size: few
j_call: TRBJ2-1
cdr3_aa: CASSLVGRGYNEQFF
cdr3_nt: TGTGCCAGCAGTTTAGTGGGCAGGGGTTACAATGAGCAGTTCTTC

v_call: TRBV7-2
d_call: TRBD1
clone_size: few
j_call: TRBJ1-5
cdr3_aa: CASSYLQGADQPQHF
cdr3_nt: TGTGCCAGCAGCTACCTGCAGGGGGCCGATCAGCCCCAGCATTTT

v_call: TRBV7-6
d_call: TRBD2
clone_size: -
j_call: TRBJ2-3
cdr3_aa: CASSFGTSDTDTQYF
cdr3_nt: TGTGCCAGCAGCTTCGGGACTAGCGACACAGATACGCAGTATTTT

v_call: TRBV10-3
d_call: -
clone_size: -
j_call: TRBJ2-5
cdr3_aa: CAISPGEETQYF
cdr3_nt: TGTGCCATCAGTCCCGGAGAAGAGACCCAGTACTTC

v_call: TRBV18
d_call: TRBD2
clone_size: -
j_call: TRBJ2-1
cdr3_aa: CASSPQTGGYNEQFF
cdr3_nt: TGTGCCAGCTCACCACAAACGGGAGGGTACAATGAGCAGTTCTTC

v_call: TRBV20-1
d_call: -
clone_size: -
j_call: TRBJ2-7
cdr3_aa: CSAPSVSYEQYF
cdr3_nt: TGCAGTGCCCCATCCGTTTCCTACGAGCAGTACTTC

v_call: TRBV4-1
d_call: TRBD2
clone_size: -
j_call: TRBJ2-1
cdr3_aa: CASSQVGTSGIHEQFF
cdr3_nt: TGCGCCAGCAGCCAAGTCGGGACTAGCGGGATCCATGAGCAGTTCTTC

v_call: TRBV11-2
d_call: TRBD2
clone_size: -
j_call: TRBJ2-7
cdr3_aa: CASSLIPSGITYEQYF
cdr3_nt: TGTGCCAGCAGCTTAATACCTAGCGGTATAACCTACGAGCAGTACTTC

v_call: TRBV5-5
d_call: TRBD1
clone_size: few
j_call: TRBJ1-4
cdr3_aa: CASSLETGLEKLFF
cdr3_nt: TGTGCCAGCAGCCTTGAGACAGGGTTGGAAAAACTGTTTTTT

v_call: TRBV25-1
d_call: -
clone_size: -
j_call: TRBJ2-1
cdr3_aa: CASSGDTSYNEQFF
cdr3_nt: TGTGCCAGCAGTGGGGACACCTCCTACAATGAGCAGTTCTTC

v_call: TRBV18
d_call: TRBD2
clone_size: -
j_call: TRBJ2-3
cdr3_aa: CASSLQTSVSADTQYF
cdr3_nt: TGTGCCAGCTCACTGCAGACTAGCGTCTCGGCAGATACGCAGTATTTT

v_call: TRBV9
d_call: TRBD1
clone_size: -
j_call: TRBJ1-1
cdr3_aa: CASSVGQGANTEAFF
cdr3_nt: TGTGCCAGCAGCGTAGGTCAGGGGGCGAACACTGAAGCTTTCTTT

v_call: TRBV12-3/TRBV12-4
d_call: TRBD1
clone_size: -
j_call: TRBJ1-1
cdr3_aa: CAGSLGDRGIPEAFF
cdr3_nt: TGTGCCGGCAGTCTTGGGGACAGAGGGATCCCTGAAGCTTTCTTT

v_call: TRBV20-1
d_call: TRBD2
clone_size: -
j_call: TRBJ2-3
cdr3_aa: CSAVAGADTQYF
cdr3_nt: TGCAGTGCCGTAGCGGGAGCGGATACGCAGTATTTT

v_call: TRBV30
d_call: -
clone_size: -
j_call: TRBJ2-3
cdr3_aa: CAWRGTGRAGDTQYF
cdr3_nt: TGTGCCTGGAGGGGTACGGGACGGGCCGGAGATACGCAGTATTTT

v_call: TRBV28
d_call: -
clone_size: -
j_call: TRBJ2-7
cdr3_aa: CASSLIGLMGNEQYF
cdr3_nt: TGTGCCAGCAGTTTAATAGGGTTGATGGGCAATGAGCAGTACTTC

v_call: TRBV28
d_call: -
clone_size: few
j_call: TRBJ2-1
cdr3_aa: CASRRVGWANEQFF
cdr3_nt: TGTGCCAGCAGGAGAGTAGGATGGGCCAATGAGCAGTTCTTC

v_call: TRBV20-1
d_call: TRBD2
clone_size: few
j_call: TRBJ2-1
cdr3_aa: CSARVQSGGSSYNEQFF
cdr3_nt: TGCAGTGCTAGAGTCCAGAGCGGGGGTAGCTCCTACAATGAGCAGTTCTTC

v_call: TRBV4-1
d_call: -
clone_size: -
j_call: TRBJ2-2
cdr3_aa: CASSPWDTGELFF
cdr3_nt: TGCGCCAGCAGCCCCTGGGACACCGGGGAGCTGTTTTTT

v_call: TRBV12-3/TRBV12-4
d_call: TRBD2
clone_size: few
j_call: TRBJ2-7
cdr3_aa: CASSLGGSPVISSYEQYF
cdr3_nt: TGTGCCAGCAGTTTAGGCGGGAGCCCCGTCATCTCGTCCTACGAGCAGTACTTC

v_call: TRBV10-3
d_call: -
clone_size: few
j_call: TRBJ2-5
cdr3_aa: CAISGVPGREYQETQYF
cdr3_nt: TGTGCCATCAGCGGGGTCCCGGGCAGAGAGTACCAAGAGACCCAGTACTTC

v_call: TRBV6-6
d_call: TRBD1
clone_size: few
j_call: TRBJ2-7
cdr3_aa: CASSYRGHYEQYF
cdr3_nt: TGTGCCAGCAGTTACAGGGGGCACTACGAGCAGTACTTC

v_call: TRBV9
d_call: -
clone_size: few
j_call: TRBJ1-6
cdr3_aa: CASSAAGSDSYNSPLHF
cdr3_nt: TGTGCCAGCAGCGCAGCGGGCTCCGACTCCTATAATTCACCCCTCCACTTT

v_call: TRBV7-2
d_call: TRBD1
clone_size: -
j_call: TRBJ2-7
cdr3_aa: CASSSPGTGGEQYF
cdr3_nt: TGTGCCAGCAGCTCCCCCGGAACAGGGGGCGAGCAGTACTTC

v_call: TRBV25-1
d_call: -
clone_size: -
j_call: TRBJ2-5
cdr3_aa: CASSEYQGNQETQYF
cdr3_nt: TGTGCCAGCAGTGAATACCAGGGTAACCAAGAGACCCAGTACTTC

v_call: TRBV20-1
d_call: -
clone_size: -
j_call: TRBJ2-3
cdr3_aa: CSARTTSHTQYF
cdr3_nt: TGCAGTGCTAGAACCACTTCACATACGCAGTATTTT

v_call: TRBV6-2/TRBV6-3
d_call: TRBD2
clone_size: few
j_call: TRBJ2-1
cdr3_aa: CASSYLGLAGVSEQFF
cdr3_nt: TGTGCCAGCAGTTACCTGGGACTAGCGGGGGTATCGGAACAGTTCTTC

v_call: TRBV9
d_call: -
clone_size: many
j_call: TRBJ1-1
cdr3_aa: CASSVGGMNTEAFF
cdr3_nt: TGTGCCAGCAGCGTTGGGGGCATGAACACTGAAGCTTTCTTT

v_call: TRBV20-1
d_call: -
clone_size: -
j_call: TRBJ2-7
cdr3_aa: CSARRQTYEQYF
cdr3_nt: TGCAGTGCTAGAAGACAAACCTACGAGCAGTACTTC

v_call: TRBV11-2
d_call: TRBD1
clone_size: few
j_call: TRBJ2-1
cdr3_aa: CASSTGQYYNEQFF
cdr3_nt: TGTGCCAGCAGCACGGGACAGTACTACAATGAGCAGTTCTTC

v_call: TRBV12-3/TRBV12-4
d_call: TRBD1
clone_size: few
j_call: TRBJ2-7
cdr3_aa: CASSRKLAGGTSYEQYF
cdr3_nt: TGTGCCAGCAGCCGAAAGCTAGCAGGGGGCACTTCCTACGAGCAGTACTTC

v_call: TRBV20-1
d_call: -
clone_size: -
j_call: TRBJ2-7
cdr3_aa: CSAWEPDYEQYF
cdr3_nt: TGCAGTGCTTGGGAGCCTGACTACGAGCAGTACTTC

v_call: TRBV7-9
d_call: -
clone_size: -
j_call: TRBJ1-5
cdr3_aa: CASSFQGQGQPQHF
cdr3_nt: TGTGCCAGCAGCTTTCAGGGGCAAGGGCAGCCCCAGCATTTT

v_call: TRBV21-1
d_call: -
clone_size: -
j_call: TRBJ2-3
cdr3_aa: CASSKQASTDTQYF
cdr3_nt: TGTGCCAGCAGCAAACAGGCTAGCACAGATACGCAGTATTTT

v_call: TRBV29-1
d_call: -
clone_size: once
j_call: TRBJ2-3
cdr3_aa: CSTKFEQGTDTQYF
cdr3_nt: TGCAGCACAAAATTTGAACAGGGAACAGATACGCAGTATTTT

v_call: TRBV27
d_call: -
clone_size: few
j_call: TRBJ2-7
cdr3_aa: CASSLNGLYEQYF
cdr3_nt: TGTGCCAGCAGTTTAAACGGCCTCTACGAGCAGTACTTC

v_call: TRBV9
d_call: -
clone_size: few
j_call: TRBJ2-3
cdr3_aa: CASSAGFGDTQYF
cdr3_nt: TGTGCCAGCAGCGCGGGGTTCGGGGATACGCAGTATTTT